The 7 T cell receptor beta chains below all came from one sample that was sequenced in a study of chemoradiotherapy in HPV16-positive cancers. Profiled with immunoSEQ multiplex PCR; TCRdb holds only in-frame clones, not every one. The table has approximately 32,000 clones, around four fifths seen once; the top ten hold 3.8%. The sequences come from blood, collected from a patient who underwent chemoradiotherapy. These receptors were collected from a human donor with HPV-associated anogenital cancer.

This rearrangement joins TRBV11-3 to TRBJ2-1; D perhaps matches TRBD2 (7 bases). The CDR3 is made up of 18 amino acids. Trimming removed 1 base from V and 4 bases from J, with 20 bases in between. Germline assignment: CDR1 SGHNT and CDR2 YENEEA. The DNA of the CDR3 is TGTGCCAGCAGCTTAGTAGGGGGGGTGACAGGAAAATACAATGAGCAGTTCTTC. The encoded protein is CASSLVGGVTGKYNEQFF.

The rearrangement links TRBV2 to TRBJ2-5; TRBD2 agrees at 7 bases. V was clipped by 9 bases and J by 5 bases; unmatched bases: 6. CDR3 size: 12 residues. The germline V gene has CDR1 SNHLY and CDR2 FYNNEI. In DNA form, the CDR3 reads TGTGCCAGGAGGACTAGTTGGGAGACCCAGTACTTC. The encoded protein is CARRTSWETQYF.

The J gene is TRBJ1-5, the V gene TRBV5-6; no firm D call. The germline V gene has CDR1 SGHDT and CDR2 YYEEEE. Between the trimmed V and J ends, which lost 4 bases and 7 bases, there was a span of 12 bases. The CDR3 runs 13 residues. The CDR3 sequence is CASSISGGQPQHF. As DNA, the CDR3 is TGTGCCAGCAGCATCTCAGGTGGGCAGCCCCAGCATTTT.

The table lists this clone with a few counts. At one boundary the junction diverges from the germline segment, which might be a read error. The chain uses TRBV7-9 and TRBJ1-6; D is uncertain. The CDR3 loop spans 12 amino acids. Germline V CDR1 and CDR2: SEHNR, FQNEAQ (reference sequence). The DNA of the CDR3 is TGTGCCAGCAGCTTATTGGTTCGGGGAGCGGAGTTT. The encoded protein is CASSLLVRGAEF.

CDR3 in amino acids: CASSSGQGRTGELFF. The CDR3 nucleotides read TGCGCCAGCAGCTCGGGACAGGGTAGGACCGGGGAGCTGTTTTTT. The chain couples TRBV5-1 to TRBJ2-2; 9 nucleotides match TRBD1. V was pared by 3 bases and J by 5 bases, with 5 bases of the junction left unmatched. The germline V gene has CDR1 SGHRS and CDR2 YFSETQ. The CDR3 is made up of 15 amino acids.

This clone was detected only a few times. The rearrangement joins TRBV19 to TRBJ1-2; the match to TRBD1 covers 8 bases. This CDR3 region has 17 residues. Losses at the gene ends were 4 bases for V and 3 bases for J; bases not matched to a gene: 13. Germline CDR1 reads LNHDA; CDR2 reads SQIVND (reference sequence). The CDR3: CASSNSGTGKEDYGYTF. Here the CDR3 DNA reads TGTGCCAGTAGTAACTCGGGGACAGGCAAGGAAGACTATGGCTACACCTTC.

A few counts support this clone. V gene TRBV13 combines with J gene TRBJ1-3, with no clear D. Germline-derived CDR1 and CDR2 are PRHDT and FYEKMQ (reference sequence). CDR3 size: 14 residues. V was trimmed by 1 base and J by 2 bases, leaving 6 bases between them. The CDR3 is CASSLEGTGNTIYF. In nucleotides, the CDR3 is TGTGCCAGCAGCTTAGAGGGTACTGGAAACACCATATATTTT.